Sequencing of this T cell receptor beta chain was carried out in a study of chemoradiotherapy in HPV16-positive cancers. Whole-study context: Candidate HPV-specific T-cell clones and common TCR motifs came from functional assays in a couple of HPV16-positive patients.

Remarks on this clone: Antigen specificity is unknown.

Assay used: immunoSEQ multiplex PCR; TCRdb lists only in-frame clones, some missing. The sample records approximately 3,100 clones, roughly 90% being singletons. The germline V gene has CDR1 KGHSH and CDR2 LQKENI. There are 13 residues in the CDR3. V was shortened by 3 bases and J by 5 bases, with 10 bases between the two germline ends. General study points: Better recurrence-free survival went with HPV-responsive T-cell expansion in HPV16-positive patients. Candidate HPV-specific clones and E7-related TCR motifs grew in tumor during treatment. The functional HPV-specific definition rests on just a couple of HPV16-positive patients.

This clonotype originated in a human donor with HPV-associated anogenital cancer. The chain joins TRBV18 to TRBJ1-1; D call uncertain. The starting material was tumor tissue, obtained from a patient who underwent chemoradiotherapy. The CDR3 DNA sequence: TGTGCCAGCTCACCCTTCGGAGGGACTGAAGCTTTCTTT. This sequence encodes CASSPFGGTEAFF.